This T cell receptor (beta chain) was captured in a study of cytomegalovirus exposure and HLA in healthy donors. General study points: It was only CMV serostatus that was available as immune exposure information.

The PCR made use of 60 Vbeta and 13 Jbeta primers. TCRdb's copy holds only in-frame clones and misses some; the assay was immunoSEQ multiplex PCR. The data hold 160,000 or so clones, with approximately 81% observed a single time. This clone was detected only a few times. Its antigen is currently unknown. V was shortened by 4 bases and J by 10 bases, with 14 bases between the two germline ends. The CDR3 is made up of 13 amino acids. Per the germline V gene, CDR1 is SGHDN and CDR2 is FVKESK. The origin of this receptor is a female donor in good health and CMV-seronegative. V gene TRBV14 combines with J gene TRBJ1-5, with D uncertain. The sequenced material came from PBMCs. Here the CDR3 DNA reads TGTGCCAGCAGCCCTGGCGGATTAGGCCCCCAGCATTTT. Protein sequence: CASSPGGLGPQHF. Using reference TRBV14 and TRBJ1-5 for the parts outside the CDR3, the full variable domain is EAGVTQFPSHSVIEKGQTVTLRCDPISGHDNLYWYRRVMGKEIKFLLHFVKESKQDESGMPNNRFLAERTGGTYSTLKVQPAELEDSGVYFCASSPGGLGPQHFGDGTRLSIL.